This TCR beta chain was recovered during a study of blood T cell repertoires in COVID-19. Study-wide context: Both acute and convalescent COVID-19 samples were obtained from the United States, Italy and Spain.

Sequencing was performed with immunoSEQ multiplex PCR; in TCRdb, only in-frame clones are kept and a portion is missing. The profile covers approximately 490,000 clones, with around 90% appearing a single time and roughly 0.7% taken by the ten largest. Trimming left V 5 bases short and J 2 bases short, with 12 bases between. The CDR3 is 14 residues long. Germline CDR1 reads MDHEN; CDR2 reads SYDVKM. Study members were between about 18 and 95 years old and lived in 24 US regions. V and J are TRBV28 and TRBJ1-2; tentative D call: TRBD1 (5 bases). This receptor was taken from a woman between 18 and 30 years old who had recovered from COVID-19. Input material: PBMCs or T cells enriched from blood (not recorded which). The CDR3 protein is CASSAPSGNYGYTF. The CDR3 DNA sequence: TGTGCCAGCAGTGCCCCCTCAGGGAACTATGGCTACACCTTC.